This is a list of T cell receptor beta chains from one sample in a study of PD-L1 blockade in urothelial cancer. Only in-frame clones appear in the TCRdb table, and some are missing; sequencing was by immunoSEQ multiplex PCR. The table has approximately 79,000 clones, 85% to 95% seen once. The sequences come from PBMCs, collected around atezolizumab (anti-PD-L1) treatment. Every receptor here comes from a woman of 80 years or more with urothelial cancer. CDR3s include the opening cysteine and the closing phenylalanine or tryptophan. A D gene is named only where the DNA matches it firmly. Only part of the rows carry a size: once, few, many, or a class if the clone is expanded.

abundance	d_gene	v_gene	j_gene	CDR3aa	CDR3nt
NA	NA	TRBV7-9	TRBJ2-5	CASSSPVGGETQYF	TGTGCCAGCAGCTCCCCCGTCGGCGGGGAGACCCAGTACTTC
NA	NA	TRBV10-2	TRBJ2-1	CASTAGAYNEQFF	TGCGCCAGCACCGCGGGGGCATACAATGAGCAGTTCTTC
NA	TRBD1	TRBV19	TRBJ1-5	CASSTTGGSNLRQQPQHF	TGTGCCAGTAGTACGACAGGGGGCTCAAACTTAAGGCAGCAGCCCCAGCATTTT
NA	NA	TRBV2	TRBJ2-1	CASLKPGSSYNEQFF	TGTGCCAGCCTCAAGCCGGGGAGCTCCTACAATGAGCAGTTCTTC
NA	TRBD2	TRBV18	TRBJ2-7	CASSPPWVSGRAGYEQYF	TGTGCCAGCTCACCACCGTGGGTTAGCGGGAGGGCCGGGTACGAGCAGTACTTC
NA	NA	TRBV10-3	TRBJ2-7	CAISDRYEQYF	TGTGCCATCAGTGACAGGTACGAGCAGTACTTC
NA	NA	TRBV7-9	TRBJ2-5	CASSLAANQETQYF	TGTGCCAGCAGCTTAGCGGCAAACCAAGAGACCCAGTACTTC
few	TRBD1	TRBV18	TRBJ1-5	CASSPPGQGGQPQHF	TGTGCCAGCTCACCACCGGGACAGGGAGGTCAGCCCCAGCATTTT
NA	TRBD2	TRBV7-9	TRBJ2-1	CASSLDPSGVNEQFF	TGTGCCAGCAGCTTAGATCCTAGCGGGGTCAATGAGCAGTTCTTC
NA	TRBD1	TRBV10-3	TRBJ1-3	CAISWDSSNTIYF	TGTGCCATCAGCTGGGACAGCTCAAACACCATATATTTT
NA	NA	TRBV11-2	TRBJ2-7	CASSLEGGVPYEQYF	TGTGCCAGCAGCTTAGAAGGGGGAGTCCCTTACGAGCAGTACTTC
once	NA	TRBV5-1	TRBJ2-3	CASSLAGSAASDTQYF	TGCGCCAGCAGCTTGGCCGGGAGTGCAGCCTCAGATACGCAGTATTTT
NA	TRBD2	TRBV10-2	TRBJ2-3	CASGVLAGRVDTQYF	TGCGCCAGCGGGGTGCTAGCGGGACGGGTAGATACGCAGTATTTT
NA	NA	TRBV28	TRBJ1-1	CASSLSRAEAFF	TGTGCCAGCAGTTTGAGCAGGGCTGAAGCTTTCTTT
NA	NA	TRBV30	TRBJ2-7	CAWSVLTTEQYF	TGTGCCTGGAGTGTACTGACAACCGAGCAGTACTTC
NA	TRBD1	TRBV5-1	TRBJ2-1	CASSLMTGGTNEQFF	TGCGCCAGCAGCTTGATGACAGGGGGAACCAATGAGCAGTTCTTC
NA	NA	TRBV11-2	TRBJ1-5	CASSLDRNQPQHF	TGTGCCAGCAGCTTAGATCGGAATCAGCCCCAGCATTTT
NA	NA	TRBV28	TRBJ1-1	CASRGAGTEAFF	TGTGCCAGCAGGGGGGCGGGCACTGAAGCTTTCTTT
NA	TRBD2	TRBV5-4	TRBJ2-1	CASSLSLLARTYNEQFF	TGTGCCAGCAGCTTGAGCTTACTAGCGAGAACCTACAATGAGCAGTTCTTC
NA	NA	TRBV28	TRBJ1-4	CASSSPGFLRSEKLFF	TGTGCCAGCAGTTCTCCAGGGTTTTTAAGGAGTGAAAAACTGTTTTTT
NA	TRBD2	TRBV6-5	TRBJ2-1	CASSYIGAGAYNEQFF	TGTGCCAGCAGTTACATCGGAGCGGGGGCCTACAATGAGCAGTTCTTC
NA	TRBD1	TRBV7-2	TRBJ2-1	CASSLGPGQLIKQFF	TGTGCCAGCAGCTTAGGACCGGGACAGTTAATTAAGCAGTTCTTC
NA	NA	TRBV14	TRBJ1-1	CASSRAPFGNTEAFF	TGTGCCAGCAGCCGCGCTCCGTTCGGGAACACTGAAGCTTTCTTT
NA	TRBD1	TRBV6-5	TRBJ2-7	CASSSDRQGVSYEQYF	TGTGCCAGCAGTTCCGACAGACAGGGGGTATCCTACGAGCAGTACTTC
NA	NA	TRBV11-2	TRBJ2-3	CASSQWFGGTDTQYF	TGTGCCAGCAGCCAGTGGTTTGGGGGGACAGATACGCAGTATTTT
NA	NA	TRBV6-1	TRBJ2-7	CASSLEVLSSYEQYF	TGTGCCAGCAGTTTAGAAGTCCTGAGCTCCTACGAGCAGTACTTC
NA	NA	TRBV4-2	TRBJ1-5	CASSQAPNQPQHF	TGTGCCAGCAGCCAAGCTCCCAATCAGCCCCAGCATTTT
NA	NA	TRBV7-2	TRBJ2-5	CASSLGLEGWKTQYF	TGTGCCAGCAGCTTAGGGTTGGAGGGGTGGAAGACCCAGTACTTC